These 26 T cell receptor beta chains originate from one sample sequenced in a study of blood T cell repertoires in COVID-19. Sequenced by immunoSEQ multiplex PCR; TCRdb stores in-frame clones only, minus some. Here the sample spans 130,000 to 150,000 clones, around nine tenths being singletons. Sequenced sample: peripheral blood. All receptors come from a woman aged 50 to 60 with active or convalescent COVID-19.

The rearrangement uses TRBV11-2 and TRBJ2-2, with a possible D match to TRBD2 (5 bases). The V end was cut by 4 bases, the J end by 8 bases, with 14 bases between. The germline V gene encodes CDR1 SGHAT and CDR2 FQNNGV. The CDR3 covers 14 residues. CDR3 region: CASSSAGVAGELFF. The CDR3, as DNA: TGTGCCAGCAGCTCCGCCGGGGTAGCGGGGGAGCTGTTTTTT.

The chain carries TRBV3-1 (or the pseudogene TRBV3-2) and TRBJ1-5; the D gene is possibly TRBD1 (5 bases). Trimming stripped 4 bases from V and 5 bases from J, with 15 bases between. CDR3 length: 15 amino acids. Germline assignment: CDR1 LGHDT and CDR2 YNNKEL (reference sequence). The CDR3 DNA sequence: TGTGCCAGCAGCCTCCAAGTGGGGGGGGATCAGCCCCAGCATTTT. Its protein is CASSLQVGGDQPQHF.

This clone was counted a single time. The genes are TRBV5-4 and TRBJ2-1; TRBD2 aligns across 10 bases. The CDR3 loop spans 15 amino acids. After removal of 3 bases from V and 5 bases from J, the junction contained 5 bases not matched to a gene. Germline V lookup: CDR1 SGHNT, CDR2 YYREEE (reference sequence). The CDR3 reads CASSSSGSGNNEQFF. CDR3 coding DNA: TGTGCCAGCAGCTCTAGCGGGAGCGGCAACAATGAGCAGTTCTTC.

On this clone itself: Different DNA sequences within this sample yield the same CDR3. The chain uses TRBV3-1 (or the pseudogene TRBV3-2) and TRBJ1-3, with a tentative D call TRBD1 (5 bases). Germline V gives CDR1 LGHDT, CDR2 YNNKEL (reference sequence). V lost 4 bases and J 0 bases, leaving 7 bases between the germline ends. The CDR3 covers 14 residues. CDR3 DNA sequence: TGTGCCAGCAGCCCGGGGGGCTCTGGAAACACCATATATTTT. Its translation: CASSPGGSGNTIYF.

The J gene is TRBJ1-2, the V gene TRBV19; D may be TRBD1 (5 bases). CDR1 is LNHDA and CDR2 is SQIVND in the germline V gene (reference sequence). Trimming stripped 3 bases from V and 8 bases from J, with 19 bases between. The CDR3 is 15 amino acids. The CDR3 protein is CASSILVAGEGGYTF. The DNA for the CDR3 is TGTGCCAGTAGTATTCTTGTGGCGGGGGAGGGCGGCTACACCTTC. Looking up the rest from reference TRBV19 and TRBJ1-2 gives the full variable domain: DGGITQSPKYLFRKEGQNVTLSCEQNLNHDAMYWYRQDPGQGLRLIYYSQIVNDFQKGDIAEGYSVSREKKESFPLTVTSAQKNPTAFYLCASSILVAGEGGYTFGSGTRLTVV.

V usage is TRBV5-8 and J usage is TRBJ1-1, with D tentatively TRBD1 (6 bases). The CDR3 is 17 residues long. Germline lookup yields CDR1 SGHTS and CDR2 YDEGEE. V lost 5 bases and J lost 7, with 27 bases in between. The CDR3 DNA is TGTGCCAGCAGTTCAGAAGTACATGCCAGGGGCGGGAGTGAAGCTTTCTTT. This gives the protein CASSSEVHARGGSEAFF.

The rearrangement links TRBV27 to TRBJ2-2; D unresolved. V was trimmed by 7 bases and J by 9 bases, leaving 27 bases between them. Germline V gene data show CDR1 as MNHEY and CDR2 as SMNVEV (reference sequence). The CDR3 runs 17 residues. The CDR3 is CASTPRSITGGSWELFF. CDR3 coding DNA: TGTGCCAGCACCCCTCGAAGCATTACGGGTGGCTCCTGGGAGCTGTTTTTT.

The rearrangement uses TRBV30 and TRBJ2-5, with TRBD2 matching over 9 bases. V shed 2 bases and J 4 bases; nucleotides not matched to a gene: 8. The CDR3 contains 15 residues. Germline loops: CDR1 GTSNPN, CDR2 SVGIG (reference sequence). The CDR3 region has the DNA TGTGCCTGGAGTTCGCTAGCGGGAAGAGGAGAGACCCAGTACTTC. This codes for CAWSSLAGRGETQYF. Complete variable domain (other parts from reference TRBV30 and TRBJ2-5): SQTIHQWPATLVQPVGSPLSLECTVEGTSNPNLYWYRQAAGRGLQLLFYSVGIGQISSEVPQNLSASRPQDRQFILSSKKLLLSDSGFYLCAWSSLAGRGETQYFGPGTRLLVL.

The chain recombines TRBV4-1 with TRBJ2-5; D is undetermined. The germline gives CDR1 MGHRA, CDR2 YSYEKL. The CDR3 extends over 14 amino acids. Deletions cut 1 base from V and 2 bases from J, with 8 bases between. CDR3 region: CASSQGLRQETQYF. The CDR3 DNA follows: TGCGCCAGCAGCCAAGGACTGAGGCAAGAGACCCAGTACTTC.

The chain uses TRBV7-2 and TRBJ2-1; 8 nucleotides line up with TRBD2. The CDR3 length is 16 residues. J lost 4 bases, V lost 0 bases, and 5 bases had no gene match. In germline, CDR1 is SGHTA, CDR2 FQGNSA. The CDR3 spells CASSLAGGGLYNEQFF. In nucleotides, the CDR3 is TGTGCCAGCAGCTTAGCGGGCGGGGGGTTATACAATGAGCAGTTCTTC.

V gene TRBV7-2 combines with J gene TRBJ2-7; 9 bases match TRBD1. The CDR3 consists of 16 residues. The germline gives CDR1 SGHTA, CDR2 FQGNSA. Germline trimming cut 0 bases from V and 4 bases from J; bases unmatched to any gene: 7. The CDR3 protein is CASSLAKTGGAYEQYF. Here the CDR3 DNA reads TGTGCCAGCAGCTTAGCGAAAACAGGGGGCGCGTACGAGCAGTACTTC.

The chain couples TRBV18 to TRBJ1-5; TRBD1 matches 8 bases. The CDR3 is made up of 13 amino acids. With V trimmed by 4 bases and J by 7 bases, 3 bases remained unmatched. Germline V gene sequence: CDR1 KGHSH, CDR2 LQKENI. Written as DNA, the CDR3 is TGTGCCAGCTCACAAACAGGGGGACAGCCCCAGCATTTT. Translating gives CASSQTGGQPQHF.

In DNA form, the CDR3 reads TGTGCCAGTAGAGCGGGGCACAATGAGCAGTTCTTC. This encodes CASRAGHNEQFF. V is TRBV7-9 and J is TRBJ2-1; 7 bases match TRBD2. CDR1 and CDR2 from the germline V gene are SEHNR and FQNEAQ (reference sequence). The CDR3 is made up of 12 amino acids. The ends lost 9 bases at V and 5 bases at J; junction bases unmatched: 4. Supplemented by reference TRBV7-9 and TRBJ2-1, the full variable domain reads DTGVSQNPRHKITKRGQNVTFRCDPISEHNRLYWYRQTLGQGPEFLTYFQNEAQLEKSRLLSDRFSAERPKGSFSTLEIQRTEQGDSAMYLCASRAGHNEQFFGPGTRLTVL.

The V gene is TRBV24-1, the J gene TRBJ2-7, with D tentatively TRBD1 (6 bases). CDR3 length equals 16 residues. Germline values: CDR1 KGHDR, CDR2 SFDVKD. V was trimmed by 11 bases and J by 3 bases, leaving 25 bases between them. As DNA, the CDR3 is TGTGCCATCGCTCTAAATTGGACAGTTATTGGCTACGAGCAGTACTTC. Its translation is CAIALNWTVIGYEQYF.

This chain joins TRBV7-8 and TRBJ2-2; 7 bases line up with TRBD2. The CDR3 runs 16 residues. Per the germline V gene, CDR1 is SGHVS and CDR2 is FQNEAQ. V was clipped by 0 bases and J by 5 bases; unmatched bases: 6. In DNA form, the CDR3 reads TGTGCCAGCAGCTTAGCCCTGACTAGCTGGACCGGGGAGCTGTTTTTT. Protein: CASSLALTSWTGELFF. Filled out from reference TRBV7-8 and TRBJ2-2, the complete variable domain reads GAGVSQSPRYKVAKRGQDVALRCDPISGHVSLFWYQQALGQGPEFLTYFQNEAQLDKSGLPSDRFFAERPEGSVSTLKIQRTQQEDSAVYLCASSLALTSWTGELFFGEGSRLTVL.

The chain couples TRBV4-3 to TRBJ2-1, with 12 bases fitting TRBD2. This CDR3 spans 19 amino acids. Germline V lookup: CDR1 LGHNA, CDR2 YSLEER. V shed 0 bases, J shed 0 bases, and the junction held 6 bases outside the gene matches. The CDR3 coding sequence is TGCGCCAGCAGCCAAGAGCTAGCGGGAGGGTTAGCCTCCTACAATGAGCAGTTCTTC. Protein: CASSQELAGGLASYNEQFF.

J is TRBJ2-2 and V is TRBV14, with D uncertain. The CDR3 is 13 amino acids. The ends were cut back, 4 bases at V and 5 bases at J, with 8 bases in the middle. Germline loops: CDR1 SGHDN, CDR2 FVKESK. DNA for the CDR3: TGTGCCAGCAGCCGATTTCAGACCGGGGAGCTGTTTTTT. Translation: CASSRFQTGELFF.

The chain couples TRBV28 to TRBJ2-7; tentatively, D is TRBD2 (6 bases). The germline V and J ends were trimmed by 2 bases and 4 bases, with 15 bases remaining between them. CDR1 and CDR2 (germline): MDHEN, SYDVKM. The CDR3 covers 15 residues. DNA for the CDR3: TGTGCCAGCAGTTTAATCCAGGAGGGAGGTTACGAGCAGTACTTC. It encodes CASSLIQEGGYEQYF. Filled out from reference TRBV28 and TRBJ2-7, the complete variable domain reads DVKVTQSSRYLVKRTGEKVFLECVQDMDHENMFWYRQDPGLGLRLIYFSYDVKMKEKGDIPEGYSVSREKKERFSLILESASTNQTSMYLCASSLIQEGGYEQYFGPGTRLTVT.

The chain couples TRBV11-2 to TRBJ2-1; D possibly corresponds to TRBD2 (6 bases). The CDR3 consists of 14 residues. Germline V gene sequence: CDR1 SGHAT, CDR2 FQNNGV. V was trimmed by 3 bases and J by 5 bases, leaving 11 bases between them. CDR3 in DNA: TGTGCCAGCAGCTTTGGGGCGGGGCACAATGAGCAGTTCTTC. It yields the protein CASSFGAGHNEQFF.

The V and J genes are TRBV21-1 and TRBJ2-1; the table assigns TRBD2, which was not confirmed against the DNA. TRBV21-1 is a known pseudogene. The length of the CDR3 is 22 residues. CDR3 DNA sequence: TGTGCCAGCAGCAAAGACGGTTTAATACTAGCGGGAGCATCTGGATCCTACAATGAGCAGTTCTTC. Amino acids: CASSKDGLILAGASGSYNEQFF.

The gene calls are TRBV4-1 and TRBJ2-1, with 8 bases aligning to TRBD1. The CDR3 has 17 residues. The junction had 10 bases not matched to a gene; V was cut back by 0 bases and J by 6 bases. Germline CDR1 reads MGHRA; CDR2 reads YSYEKL. DNA for the CDR3: TGCGCCAGCAGCCAAGATCAGGGGCAGGGGGCCAGCAATGAGCAGTTCTTC. Its protein is CASSQDQGQGASNEQFF.

This clone was detected only once. The V gene is TRBV19, the J gene TRBJ1-6, with a possible D match to TRBD1 (6 bases). The V end was cut by 7 bases, the J end by 0 bases, with 16 bases between. Germline CDR1 LNHDA, CDR2 SQIVND (reference sequence). This CDR3 region has 17 residues. The CDR3 reads CASTARTVSSYNSPLHF. The CDR3 DNA sequence: TGTGCCAGTACCGCTCGGACAGTGAGCTCCTATAATTCACCCCTCCACTTT. The full variable domain, rest sourced from reference TRBV19 and TRBJ1-6, is DGGITQSPKYLFRKEGQNVTLSCEQNLNHDAMYWYRQDPGQGLRLIYYSQIVNDFQKGDIAEGYSVSREKKESFPLTVTSAQKNPTAFYLCASTARTVSSYNSPLHFGNGTRLTVT.

The chain couples TRBV7-2 to TRBJ1-4, with 8 bases that match TRBD1. V lost 6 bases and J lost 7; bases outside the gene matches: 10. Germline values: CDR1 SGHTA, CDR2 FQGNSA. The CDR3 length is 15 residues. The DNA for the CDR3 is TGTGCCAGCAGTAGCGGAAACAGGGGGAGTGAAAAACTGTTTTTT. Encoded protein: CASSSGNRGSEKLFF.

The V gene is TRBV5-1, the J gene TRBJ1-4, with 8 bases identical to TRBD1. There are 15 residues in the CDR3. Germline assignment: CDR1 SGHRS and CDR2 YFSETQ. Trimming removed 5 bases from V and 8 bases from J; junction bases left unmatched: 11. The CDR3 nucleotides are TGCGCCAGCAGACCCGGACAGGGAAGAGAGGAAAAACTGTTTTTT. Amino acids: CASRPGQGREEKLFF.

CDR3 sequence reads: CASSAQGLRNTIYF. Written as DNA, the CDR3 is TGTGCCAGCAGTGCACAGGGGCTAAGAAACACCATATATTTT. The chain is built from TRBV28 and TRBJ1-3, with 7 bases fitting TRBD1. CDR1 MDHEN and CDR2 SYDVKM come from the germline V gene. The CDR3 sequence is 14 residues long. Trimming cost V 5 bases and J 5 bases; bases outside gene matches: 6.

V is TRBV4-3 and J is TRBJ1-1; the D is unclear. The length of the CDR3 is 14 residues. Germline-derived CDR1 and CDR2 are LGHNA and YSLEER. Trimming left V 3 bases short and J 4 bases short, with 12 bases between. CDR3 region: CASSHYSGGTEAFF. CDR3 in DNA: TGCGCCAGCAGCCATTACAGCGGCGGCACTGAAGCTTTCTTT.